The rows below give T cell receptor beta chains drawn from one sample of a study of OX40 agonist ivuxolimab in advanced cancers. Clones were read by immunoSEQ multiplex PCR, and TCRdb kept only the in-frame ones, dropping some. The table has about 93,000 clones, about 90% seen once; the top ten hold more than 0.5%. Sequences were derived from CD4+ or CD8+ T cells sorted from blood, sampled in a trial of the OX40 agonist ivuxolimab. These receptor sequences come from an adult with an advanced solid tumor such as melanoma, head and neck, liver or kidney cancer. Both conserved end residues are part of each CDR3. Each record gives: CDR3 length, V gene, J gene, CDR3 protein.

16,TRBV11-2,TRBJ2-5,CASSPGLAGAGETQYF
14,TRBV2,TRBJ2-2,CAIGTSGRTGELFF
15,TRBV27,TRBJ2-7,CASSMTGEGFYEQYF
15,TRBV7-8,TRBJ1-2,CASSLVAGSRYGYTF
13,TRBV6-6,TRBJ1-6,CASSPPPPSPLHF
16,TRBV2,TRBJ2-7,CASSDHSPRGSYEQYF
14,TRBV5-1,TRBJ1-2,CASSLAEGSYGYTF
13,TRBV10-3,TRBJ2-7,CAHPSPGAYEQYF
15,TRBV6-6,TRBJ2-7,CASSPAGGITYEQYF
16,TRBV5-1,TRBJ2-3,CASSLGLVSSTDTQYF
14,TRBV25-1,TRBJ1-5,CASSLYNDNQPQHF
15,TRBV6-1,TRBJ2-5,CASSAIAGAQETQYF
15,TRBV5-1,TRBJ2-1,CASSLARSSYNEQFF
17,TRBV9,TRBJ2-5,CASSGGPAGGNQETQYF
14,TRBV19,TRBJ2-7,CASSNQGATYEQYF
15,TRBV6-5,TRBJ2-6,CAILAGVSGANVLTF
14,TRBV5-8,TRBJ1-2,CASSSAGGDYGYTF
13,TRBV7-7,TRBJ1-1,CASSQGMNTEAFF
15,TRBV27,TRBJ2-2,CASSLGPSWTGELFF
14,TRBV19,TRBJ1-5,CASTPDSINQPQHF
14,TRBV6-5,TRBJ2-6,CACGVLSGANVLTF
12,TRBV19,TRBJ2-3,CASSQHTDTQYF
13,TRBV5-5,TRBJ1-2,CASSLAGTEGYTF
15,TRBV7-8,TRBJ1-5,CASSIWDRADQPQHF
12,TRBV7-8,TRBJ2-2,CASSPGTGELFF
13,TRBV5-4,TRBJ1-1,CASSLKGSGVAFF
13,TRBV6-5,TRBJ1-1,CASREDLNTEAFF
14,TRBV11-2,TRBJ1-1,CASSTRQGSTEAFF
13,TRBV30,TRBJ2-7,CASSGQPTYEQYF
13,TRBV10-1,TRBJ2-5,CASSDRVGETQYF
12,TRBV19,TRBJ1-5,CATGAWGQPQHF
13,TRBV27,TRBJ2-7,CASNKQGENEQYF
17,TRBV5-4,TRBJ2-4,CASSLAGGQGAKNIQYF
14,TRBV19,TRBJ1-5,CASSWGQNNQPQHF
14,TRBV30,TRBJ2-1,CAWSLSGSGAEQFF
18,TRBV9,TRBJ2-7,CASSVGASGRLSSYEQYF
13,TRBV6-5,TRBJ1-6,CASRTGGRRPLHF